This entry lists 8 T cell receptor beta chains sequenced from one sample in a study of Graves' ophthalmopathy and Graves' hyperthyroidism. TCR beta CDR3 regions were amplified from RNA transcripts. First-round RT-PCR with HTBI primers preceded a second-round multiplex PCR. MiXCR was run by TCRdb on the multiplex PCR reads, yielding one entry per CDR3 protein. The profile shows about 380,000 distinct CDR3 sequences, 15% of them singletons. Sequencing was done on a sample of peripheral blood. Receptors originate from a woman between 18 and 29 years old with stable Graves' hyperthyroidism.

This clonotype was recorded many times. The rearrangement links TRBV7-2 to TRBJ1-2; D gene uncertain. Trimming pared 5 bases from V and 8 bases from J, leaving 12 bases between. CDR3 size: 12 residues. Per the germline V gene, CDR1 is SGHTA and CDR2 is FQGNSA. DNA of the CDR3: TGTGCCAGCAGCCTGTACCCTTGGGGCTACACCTTC. Its protein product is CASSLYPWGYTF. Looking up the rest from reference TRBV7-2 and TRBJ1-2 gives the full variable domain: GAGVSQSPSNKVTEKGKDVELRCDPISGHTALYWYRQSLGQGLEFLIYFQGNSAPDKSGLPSDRFSAERTGGSVSTLTIQRTQQEDSAVYLCASSLYPWGYTFGSGTRLTVV.

This clonotype was counted at least ten times. This chain joins TRBV12-3 or TRBV12-4 and TRBJ2-7; 10 nucleotides match TRBD2. This CDR3 region has 15 residues. The V segment lost 3 bases and the J segment 4 bases; nucleotides outside the gene matches: 6. The CDR3 sequence is CASSFNVAGGYEQYF. As DNA, the CDR3 is TGTGCCAGCAGTTTTAATGTAGCGGGGGGTTACGAGCAGTACTTC.

Ten or more counts support this clonotype. The V and J genes are TRBV6-5 and TRBJ1-2; 7 bases line up with TRBD1. The CDR3 covers 14 residues. Per the germline V gene, CDR1 is MNHEY and CDR2 is SVGAGI. V trimming: 5 bases; J trimming: 3 bases; junction bases outside the gene matches: 6. CDR3 amino acids: CASSNPGQHYGYTF. The CDR3 region has the DNA TGTGCCAGCAGTAACCCGGGACAGCACTATGGCTACACCTTC.

This chain joins TRBV12-3 or TRBV12-4 and TRBJ2-7; 11 bases map to TRBD2. The CDR3 sequence is 14 residues long. The CDR3 here is CASSVAGGTYEQYV. The CDR3 DNA follows: TGTGCCAGCAGTGTAGCGGGGGGGACCTACGAGCAGTACGTC.

On this clonotype itself: Since a much larger clone is just one base distant, this may be a read error. This chain connects TRBV27 to TRBJ1-5, with D uncertain. CDR1 MNHEY and CDR2 SMNVEV come from the germline V gene (reference sequence). The CDR3 is made up of 13 amino acids. CDR3 loop: CASSLEGFQPQDF. CDR3 sequence (DNA): TGTGCCAGCAGTTTAGAGGGCTTTCAGCCCCAGGATTTT.

This clonotype was counted at least ten times. V and J are TRBV5-1 and TRBJ2-2; 9 nucleotides agree with TRBD1. Germline assignment: CDR1 SGHRS and CDR2 YFSETQ. The CDR3 runs 15 residues. V was clipped by 0 bases and J by 6 bases; unmatched bases: 3. In DNA, the CDR3 is TGCGCCAGCAGCTTGGACAGGGGGCAAGCCGGGGAGCTGTTTTTT. It encodes CASSLDRGQAGELFF.

This clonotype was counted between two and nine times. The gene calls are TRBV14 and TRBJ1-2; the D is unclear. Between the trimmed V and J ends, which lost 0 bases and 8 bases, there was a span of 7 bases. The CDR3 is 12 amino acids. Germline V lookup: CDR1 SGHDN, CDR2 FVKESK. CDR3 loop: CASSQDRSGYTF. CDR3 bases: TGTGCCAGCAGCCAAGACCGGTCGGGCTACACCTTC.

This clonotype was detected many times. The chain employs TRBV19 and TRBJ1-2, with 9 positions matching TRBD1. The V and J ends lost 10 bases and 7 bases, in that order; junction bases with no gene match: 10. The germline V gene has CDR1 LNHDA and CDR2 SQIVND (reference sequence). The CDR3 is 13 residues long. DNA of the CDR3: TGTGCCATACGGGACAGGGAAAAGTCTGGCTACACCTTC. It yields the protein CAIRDREKSGYTF.